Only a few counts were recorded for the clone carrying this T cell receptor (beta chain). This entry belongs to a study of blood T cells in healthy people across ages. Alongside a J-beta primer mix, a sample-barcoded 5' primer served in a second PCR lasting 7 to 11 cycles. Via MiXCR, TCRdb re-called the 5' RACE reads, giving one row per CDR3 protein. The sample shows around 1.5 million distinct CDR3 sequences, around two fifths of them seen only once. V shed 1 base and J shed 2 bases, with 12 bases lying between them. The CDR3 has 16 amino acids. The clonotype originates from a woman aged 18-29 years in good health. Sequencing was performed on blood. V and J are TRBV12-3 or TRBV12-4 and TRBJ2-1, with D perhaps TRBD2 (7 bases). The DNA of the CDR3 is TGTGCCAGCAGTTTAGTCGTGGGGGGGCCCTACAATGAGCAGTTCTTC. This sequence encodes CASSLVVGGPYNEQFF.